This T cell receptor (beta chain) is drawn from a study of blood T cell repertoires in COVID-19. At the level of the study: Sites in the United States, Italy and Spain provided acute and convalescent COVID-19 samples. Sample material is recorded as cDNA or gDNA derived from T cells, B-cell-depleted T cells, or PBMCs.

Germline V lookup: CDR1 DFQATT, CDR2 SNEGSKA (reference sequence). CDR3 size: 11 residues. V gave up 6 bases and J gave up 6 bases, with 11 bases separating them. Per the original data handling: Amplification of reference gene primers was used by the study to estimate nucleated cell counts. Libraries were prepared by immunoSEQ multiplex PCR; TCRdb keeps only in-frame clonotypes and omits some of them. For V, J and clone size, that table is used; D and trimming come from the DNA. The sample yields 50,000 to 75,000 clones, around 80% seen once. This chain uses TRBV20-1 with TRBJ1-2, with a tentative D call TRBD1 (6 bases). This receptor was obtained from a man aged 60 to 75 with acute or convalescent COVID-19. Sequenced input: peripheral blood. This CDR3 is CSAYPGDGYTF. CDR3 DNA: TGCAGTGCGTACCCAGGGGATGGCTACACCTTC.